This is a list of T cell receptor beta chains from one sample in a study of vaccination effects on CD4 cells after COVID-19. TCRdb's table, derived via immunoSEQ multiplex PCR, lists solely in-frame clones and lacks some. The top ten hold just under 3% of the sample, which has about 39,000 clones, 82% seen once. Antigens of these TCRs are unknown. The sample here was CD4+ T cells from PBMCs cultured without peptide, taken before COVID-19 vaccination. These receptors all stem from a human donor who received a COVID-19 vaccine. CDR3s include the opening cysteine and the closing phenylalanine or tryptophan. Each record gives: J gene, V gene, clone size, D gene, CDR3 DNA, CDR3 protein. The D gene is left open where the match is weak. Size is omitted from some rows. Given values are once, few, many or a class for expanded clones.

J: TRBJ1-5
V: TRBV7-9
size: once
D: TRBD1
DNA: TGTGCCAGCAGCTTAGGCGGACAGGGTCGGGGCAATCAGCCCCAGCATTTT
CDR3: CASSLGGQGRGNQPQHF

J: TRBJ1-6
V: TRBV7-2
size: NA
D: NA
DNA: TGTGCCAGCAGGGAGGGAGTGGCCTATAATTCACCCCTCCACTTT
CDR3: CASREGVAYNSPLHF

J: TRBJ2-6
V: TRBV5-1
size: NA
D: NA
DNA: TGCGCCAGCGGGAGCCAGTCAGGGACTTCTCGAGGGGCCAACGTCCTGACTTTC
CDR3: CASGSQSGTSRGANVLTF

J: TRBJ1-4
V: TRBV5-1
size: NA
D: NA
DNA: TGCGCCAGCAGCTCGAACCCGCGGGACGGCTCAGAAAAACTGTTTTTT
CDR3: CASSSNPRDGSEKLFF

J: TRBJ1-1
V: TRBV6-5
size: few
D: NA
DNA: TGTGCCATCGACTTCTATAAGGACACTGAAGCTTTCTTT
CDR3: CAIDFYKDTEAFF

J: TRBJ1-2
V: TRBV5-1
size: NA
D: NA
DNA: TGCGCCAGCAGCTTCTCGATCGGGCAGGGGAAGTATGGCTACACCTTC
CDR3: CASSFSIGQGKYGYTF

J: TRBJ1-6
V: TRBV5-1
size: NA
D: NA
DNA: TGCGCCAGCAGCCCCCGACAGAGAAGCTCCTATAATTCACCCCTCCACTTT
CDR3: CASSPRQRSSYNSPLHF

J: TRBJ2-1
V: TRBV6-1
size: NA
D: NA
DNA: TGTGCCAGCAGTGAAGAGTTAAGGGGGGCTCTCAATGAGCAGTTCTTC
CDR3: CASSEELRGALNEQFF

J: TRBJ2-2
V: TRBV18
size: NA
D: TRBD2
DNA: TGTGCCAGCTCACCAAGTCAGCGGGGGGCGAACACCGGGGAGCTGTTTTTT
CDR3: CASSPSQRGANTGELFF

J: TRBJ2-3
V: TRBV2
size: once
D: NA
DNA: TGTGCCAGCAGCCGACAGGGAGGAGCAGATACGCAGTATTTT
CDR3: CASSRQGGADTQYF

J: TRBJ2-1
V: TRBV25-1
size: NA
D: TRBD2
DNA: TGTGCCAGCAGTGCAAGTAGCGGGGGAACCTACAATGAGCAGTTCTTC
CDR3: CASSASSGGTYNEQFF

J: TRBJ1-5
V: TRBV2
size: NA
D: NA
DNA: TGTGCCAGCGGACCGGGACAAAGTCAGCCCCAGCATTTT
CDR3: CASGPGQSQPQHF

J: TRBJ2-3
V: TRBV7-3
size: NA
D: TRBD2
DNA: TGTGCCAGCAGCTTAGGTGGACTAGCGGGGGGGGTCGCAGATACGCAGTATTTT
CDR3: CASSLGGLAGGVADTQYF

J: TRBJ1-5
V: TRBV27
size: NA
D: TRBD1
DNA: TGTGCCAGCAGGGCAGGGACAGGGGGCGTACAGCCCCAGCATTTT
CDR3: CASRAGTGGVQPQHF

J: TRBJ1-6
V: TRBV28
size: NA
D: NA
DNA: TGTGCCAGCAGTTTAGTTTTTTCACCCCTCCACTTT
CDR3: CASSLVFSPLHF

J: TRBJ1-5
V: TRBV3-1/TRBV3-2
size: NA
D: NA
DNA: TGTGCCAGCAGCCAAGGTAATCAGCCCCAGCATTTT
CDR3: CASSQGNQPQHF

J: TRBJ1-4
V: TRBV6-1
size: NA
D: NA
DNA: TGTGCCAGCAGTGAAACCAGGGGAGTTGAAAAACTGTTTTTT
CDR3: CASSETRGVEKLFF

J: TRBJ1-1
V: TRBV10-3
size: NA
D: NA
DNA: TGTGCCATCTATAATCCAAGTGGGGGGAACACTGAAGCTTTCTTT
CDR3: CAIYNPSGGNTEAFF

J: TRBJ2-2
V: TRBV7-6
size: few
D: NA
DNA: TGTGCCAGCAGAGGTAGCCGCACCGGGGAGCTGTTTTTT
CDR3: CASRGSRTGELFF

J: TRBJ1-2
V: TRBV5-1
size: NA
D: NA
DNA: TGCGCCAGCAGCTTGGGGGACGCTAACTATGGCTACACCTTC
CDR3: CASSLGDANYGYTF

J: TRBJ1-5
V: TRBV24-1
size: NA
D: TRBD1
DNA: TGTGCCACCAGGGACAGGGGACACGGATATAGCAATCAGCCCCAGCATTTT
CDR3: CATRDRGHGYSNQPQHF

J: TRBJ1-1
V: TRBV11-2
size: once
D: NA
DNA: TGTGCCAGCAGCTTATACTCAGGGAGGACGAGGAACACTGAAGCTTTCTTT
CDR3: CASSLYSGRTRNTEAFF

J: TRBJ1-5
V: TRBV19
size: once
D: NA
DNA: TGTGCCAGTAGTATAGATGTTTGGGGGAATCAGCCCCAGCATTTT
CDR3: CASSIDVWGNQPQHF

J: TRBJ1-4
V: TRBV28
size: once
D: NA
DNA: TGTGCCAGCAGTTACAAAAAAGAAAAACTGTTTTTT
CDR3: CASSYKKEKLFF

J: TRBJ2-5
V: TRBV18
size: NA
D: NA
DNA: TGTGCCAGCTCACCACAGGAAGAGACCCAGTACTTC
CDR3: CASSPQEETQYF

J: TRBJ2-3
V: TRBV7-3
size: NA
D: TRBD2
DNA: TGTGCCAGCAGCCCACGAGCGGGGACAGATACGCAGTATTTT
CDR3: CASSPRAGTDTQYF

J: TRBJ2-3
V: TRBV5-8
size: NA
D: TRBD2
DNA: TGTGCCAGCGGGAGGACTAGTTATACAGATACGCAGTATTTT
CDR3: CASGRTSYTDTQYF

J: TRBJ2-2
V: TRBV5-1
size: few
D: TRBD1
DNA: TGCGCCAGCAGCTTAGAACAATGGACAGGGGACACCGGGGAGCTGTTTTTT
CDR3: CASSLEQWTGDTGELFF

J: TRBJ2-1
V: TRBV6-5
size: NA
D: TRBD1
DNA: TGTGCCAGCAGTTACTCTCCAGGGGGCATGTATGAGCAGTTCTTC
CDR3: CASSYSPGGMYEQFF

J: TRBJ1-5
V: TRBV5-1
size: NA
D: TRBD1
DNA: TGCGCCAGCAGCTGGGGGGACAGGGGAGGCAATCAGCCCCAGCATTTT
CDR3: CASSWGDRGGNQPQHF

J: TRBJ2-3
V: TRBV2
size: NA
D: NA
DNA: TGTGCCAGCAGTGAAGTCAGGGCAAGCACAGATACGCAGTATTTT
CDR3: CASSEVRASTDTQYF

J: TRBJ2-5
V: TRBV19
size: NA
D: TRBD2
DNA: TGTGCCAGTGCGGCGGGGGGCAGAGAGACCCAGTACTTC
CDR3: CASAAGGRETQYF

J: TRBJ1-3
V: TRBV6-5
size: once
D: NA
DNA: TGTGCCAGCAGTCCTGGACCGGCAAACACCATATATTTT
CDR3: CASSPGPANTIYF

J: TRBJ2-5
V: TRBV6-1
size: few
D: TRBD2
DNA: TGTGCCAGCAGTGAAGTCGCTAGCGGGGGGGCGATCCTGTCCGAAGAGACCCAGTACTTC
CDR3: CASSEVASGGAILSEETQYF

J: TRBJ1-2
V: TRBV7-2
size: NA
D: NA
DNA: TGTGCCAGCAGCTTAACGACTTCTAACTATGGCTACACCTTC
CDR3: CASSLTTSNYGYTF

J: TRBJ2-2
V: TRBV2
size: NA
D: NA
DNA: TGTGCCAGCAGACCCTGGGACACATACACCGGGGAGCTGTTTTTT
CDR3: CASRPWDTYTGELFF

J: TRBJ2-5
V: TRBV19
size: NA
D: TRBD1
DNA: TGTGCCAGTAGATCTGGACAGGGCCAAGAGACCCAGTACTTC
CDR3: CASRSGQGQETQYF

J: TRBJ1-6
V: TRBV7-3
size: NA
D: NA
DNA: TGTGCCAGCGGGTCGGGGGCTGGTTCACCCCTCCACTTT
CDR3: CASGSGAGSPLHF

J: TRBJ2-5
V: TRBV18
size: NA
D: NA
DNA: TGTGCCAGCTCACCACAGGGGCAAGAGACCCAGTACTTC
CDR3: CASSPQGQETQYF

J: TRBJ1-2
V: TRBV11-2
size: NA
D: NA
DNA: TGTGCCAGCAGACATCTCCAGGGTTTGGGCTATGGCTACACCTTC
CDR3: CASRHLQGLGYGYTF